A single sample gave rise to the 28 T cell receptor beta chains below, sequenced in a study of T cell responses to AZD1222 COVID-19 vaccine. TCRdb keeps only in-frame clones here, not all; method: immunoSEQ multiplex PCR. The sample has around 100,000 clones; approximately 96% are singletons. The sequencing here drew on peripheral blood, taken on day 0 of AZD1222 vaccination. The receptors here all came from an adult in good health.

V and J are TRBV28 and TRBJ2-7; D possibly corresponds to TRBD1 (6 bases). CDR3 length equals 14 residues. Germline values: CDR1 MDHEN, CDR2 SYDVKM. Trimming stripped 5 bases from V and 2 bases from J, with 13 bases between. CDR3 DNA: TGTGCCAGCAGTGGCGACAGGCCTCCCTACGAGCAGTACTTC. Its protein is CASSGDRPPYEQYF.

The CDR3: CASSQRTLAEAYNEQFF. CDR3 DNA sequence: TGCGCCAGCAGCCAACGAACTCTAGCGGAGGCCTACAATGAGCAGTTCTTC. This chain links TRBV4-1 with TRBJ2-1; TRBD2 matches at 7 bases. The ends lost 2 bases at V and 2 bases at J; junction bases unmatched: 9. The CDR3 has 17 amino acids. Germline V gene lookup returns CDR1 MGHRA and CDR2 YSYEKL.

The J gene is TRBJ1-5, the V gene TRBV6-2 or TRBV6-3; D ambiguous. V lost 1 base and J lost 0, with 7 bases in between. The V gene's germline CDR1 is MNHEY and CDR2 SVGEGT. The CDR3 is 15 amino acids. The CDR3 DNA is TGTGCCAGCAGTTACTTTGGGGTTAGCAATCAGCCCCAGCATTTT. Translating gives CASSYFGVSNQPQHF.

The chain employs TRBV2 and TRBJ1-6, with 7 nucleotides matching TRBD1. The V and J ends lost 5 bases and 6 bases, in that order; junction bases with no gene match: 4. Germline V gene lookup returns CDR1 SNHLY and CDR2 FYNNEI. The CDR3 extends over 14 amino acids. CDR3 coding DNA: TGTGCCAGCAGTTCCGGACAGGTTAATTCACCCCTCCACTTT. Protein product: CASSSGQVNSPLHF.

The rearrangement joins TRBV19 to TRBJ2-4, with D perhaps given as TRBD1 or TRBD2 (6 bases each). Trimming removed 4 bases from V and 6 bases from J, with 22 bases in between. This CDR3 has 17 residues. CDR1 LNHDA and CDR2 SQIVND come from the germline V gene (reference sequence). DNA of the CDR3: TGTGCCAGTAGTACCCCCCGGGACACGGGGGTTGGAAACATTCAGTACTTC. This translates into CASSTPRDTGVGNIQYF.

This chain links TRBV4-1 with TRBJ1-3, with TRBD1 as a possible D gene (6 bases). Germline values: CDR1 MGHRA, CDR2 YSYEKL. This CDR3 is 16 amino acids long. V was clipped by 1 base and J by 0 bases, with 10 bases between them. The CDR3 sequence is CASSQGTALSGNTIYF. DNA of the CDR3: TGCGCCAGCAGCCAAGGGACAGCCCTCTCTGGAAACACCATATATTTT.

This clone appeared once. The chain links TRBV4-1 to TRBJ2-7, with D unclear. The length of the CDR3 is 15 residues. Germline-derived CDR1 and CDR2 are MGHRA and YSYEKL. V lost 0 bases to trimming and J lost 7 bases, with 16 bases between them. This chain's CDR3 is CASSQENRQQKEQYF. Here the CDR3 DNA reads TGCGCCAGCAGCCAAGAAAACCGGCAGCAAAAGGAGCAGTACTTC.

This sequence joins TRBV6-5 and TRBJ1-2, with TRBD1 matching over 7 bases. V lost 6 bases, J lost 8 bases, and 9 bases stayed unmatched. From germline, CDR1 is MNHEY and CDR2 SVGAGI. The CDR3 spans 13 residues. The CDR3 coding sequence is TGTGCCAGCAGCCGAGACAGGGTGGGAGGCTACACCTTC. Translated: CASSRDRVGGYTF.

The rearrangement links TRBV7-2 to TRBJ1-6, with 8 positions matching TRBD1. The length of the CDR3 is 16 residues. The V segment lost 2 bases and the J segment 9 bases; nucleotides outside the gene matches: 9. CDR1 is SGHTA and CDR2 is FQGNSA in the germline V gene. CDR3 coding DNA: TGTGCCAGCAGCTTAAACCACGGACAGGGTAGTTCACCCCTCCACTTT. This gives the protein CASSLNHGQGSSPLHF.

The rearrangement uses TRBV9 and TRBJ1-6, with a tentative D call TRBD1 (6 bases). There are 13 residues in the CDR3. CDR1 is SGDLS, CDR2 YYNGEE, per germline. Trimming took 4 bases from V and 8 from J, leaving 10 bases between them. The CDR3 region is CASSPGAYSPLHF. The CDR3 DNA follows: TGTGCCAGCAGCCCAGGGGCCTATTCACCCCTCCACTTT. The full variable domain, completed using reference TRBV9 and TRBJ1-6, is DSGVTQTPKHLITATGQRVTLRCSPRSGDLSVYWYQQSLDQGLQFLIQYYNGEERAKGNILERFSAQQFPDLHSELNLSSLELGDSALYFCASSPGAYSPLHFGNGTRLTVT.

This chain links TRBV3-1 (or the pseudogene TRBV3-2) with TRBJ2-1, with D possibly matching TRBD2 (6 bases). The CDR3 length is 17 residues. Germline assignment: CDR1 LGHDT and CDR2 YNNKEL (reference sequence). Trimming shortened V by 5 bases and J by 2 bases, and 19 bases separated the two germline ends. The CDR3 coding sequence is TGTGCCAGCAGCTCTCCCTTGGGGGGTATCACCTACAATGAGCAGTTCTTC. Protein product: CASSSPLGGITYNEQFF.

In this sample, this clone turned up once. This sequence joins TRBV3-1 (or the pseudogene TRBV3-2) and TRBJ1-6, with 7 bases identical to TRBD1. The CDR3 sequence is 18 residues long. Looked up from germline, CDR1 is LGHDT and CDR2 is YNNKEL (reference sequence). The V segment lost 1 base and the J segment 4 bases; nucleotides outside the gene matches: 10. CDR3 sequence reads: CASSQGGQGEYYNSPLHF. DNA for the CDR3: TGTGCCAGCAGCCAAGGAGGGCAGGGGGAGTATTATAATTCACCCCTCCACTTT.

The chain couples TRBV6-5 to TRBJ1-3; 9 bases agree with TRBD1. The germline gives CDR1 MNHEY, CDR2 SVGAGI. With 8 bases clipped from V and 3 bases from J, the junction kept 5 bases outside the gene matches. The CDR3 totals 14 residues. In DNA, the CDR3 is TGTGCCAGCGGATGGACAGGGGTTGGAAACACCATATATTTT. The encoded protein is CASGWTGVGNTIYF.

This clone was picked up one time. The genes are TRBV27 and TRBJ1-6; D possibly corresponds to TRBD1 (5 bases). Deletions cut 6 bases from V and 9 bases from J, with 9 bases between. CDR1 and CDR2 from the germline V gene are MNHEY and SMNVEV (reference sequence). This CDR3 region has 12 residues. This CDR3 is CASRGGSSPLHF. The CDR3 DNA is TGTGCCAGCAGGGGGGGGAGTTCACCCCTCCACTTT.

This sequence joins TRBV5-8 and TRBJ2-1; weak D call: TRBD1 (6 bases). Per germline, CDR1 SGHTS and CDR2 YDEGEE. CDR3 length equals 15 residues. Trimming left V 4 bases short and J 7 bases short, with 18 bases between. CDR3 in DNA: TGTGCCAGCAGCCTCACAGGGTTGATCCATAATGAGCAGTTCTTC. Its translation: CASSLTGLIHNEQFF.

CDR3 sequence: CASSIGRAGIDEQFF. For the CDR3, the DNA is TGTGCCAGCAGCATCGGGAGGGCAGGGATCGATGAGCAGTTCTTC. This chain connects TRBV7-3 to TRBJ2-1; TRBD2 matches 8 bases. Trimming took 5 bases from V and 8 from J; bases not matched to a gene: 11. Per germline, CDR1 SGHTA and CDR2 FQGTGA. This CDR3 region has 15 residues.

The chain recombines TRBV7-9 with TRBJ2-3, with 9 bases lining up with TRBD2. Germline CDR1 and CDR2: SEHNR and FQNEAQ (reference sequence). The V gene end was trimmed by 6 bases and the J gene end by 1 base; junction bases not matched to a gene: 5. The CDR3 runs to 15 residues. As DNA, the CDR3 is TGTGCCAGCAGAAAGCGGGAGGATCGCACAGATACGCAGTATTTT. Protein: CASRKREDRTDTQYF.

CDR3 nucleotide sequence: TGTGCCAGCAGTGAGATCGTCCAGGGCCTAAGGCTGTTATATAATTCACCCCTCCACTTT. It encodes CASSEIVQGLRLLYNSPLHF. The chain couples TRBV2 to TRBJ1-6, with D possibly TRBD1 on 5 matching bases. The CDR3 consists of 20 residues. Germline CDR1 and CDR2: SNHLY and FYNNEI. Trimming shortened V by 3 bases and J by 4 bases, and 25 bases separated the two germline ends.

The chain carries TRBV29-1 and TRBJ1-2; D gene ambiguous. CDR1 and CDR2 from the germline V gene are SQVTM and ANQGSEA. The CDR3 consists of 12 residues. V was clipped by 7 bases and J by 6 bases, with 15 bases between them. CDR3 loop: CSAVVPFDGYTF. CDR3 nucleotides: TGCAGCGCCGTGGTCCCTTTCGATGGCTACACCTTC. Looking up the rest from reference TRBV29-1 and TRBJ1-2 gives the full variable domain: SAVISQKPSRDICQRGTSLTIQCQVDSQVTMMFWYRQQPGQSLTLIATANQGSEATYESGFVIDKFPISRPNLTFSTLTVSNMSPEDSSIYLCSAVVPFDGYTFGSGTRLTVV.

The rearrangement links TRBV5-5 to TRBJ1-4, with D hard to call. CDR3 length: 13 residues. CDR1 and CDR2 from the germline V gene are SGHKS and YYEKEE (reference sequence). V was clipped by 1 base and J by 7 bases, with 8 bases between them. In nucleotides, the CDR3 is TGTGCCAGCAGCTTGAACGACGGTGAAAAACTGTTTTTT. Protein sequence: CASSLNDGEKLFF.

The J gene is TRBJ1-1, the V gene TRBV6-5, with 9 bases lining up with TRBD1. This CDR3 is 15 amino acids long. Germline V lookup: CDR1 MNHEY, CDR2 SVGAGI. After removal of 4 bases from V and 2 bases from J, the junction contained 5 bases not matched to a gene. CDR3 sequence (DNA): TGTGCCAGCAGTTCCGACAGGGGGAGAAACACTGAAGCTTTCTTT. It translates to CASSSDRGRNTEAFF.

V is TRBV29-1 and J is TRBJ2-7; D possibly corresponds to TRBD1 (5 bases). Trimming took off 6 bases at V and 6 bases at J, with 18 bases between the two ends. The CDR3 is 13 residues long. CDR1 is SQVTM, CDR2 ANQGSEA, per germline. As DNA, the CDR3 is TGCAGCGTCACCCGGGCAGGGTGGATCGAGCAGTACTTC. Residues: CSVTRAGWIEQYF.

In DNA form, the CDR3 reads TGTGCCAGCAGCGTAGGGGGAGGCAGGACCTACGAGCAGTACTTC. Translating it yields CASSVGGGRTYEQYF. The rearrangement links TRBV9 to TRBJ2-7; D is possibly TRBD2 (6 bases). Looked up from germline, CDR1 is SGDLS and CDR2 is YYNGEE. CDR3 length equals 15 residues. The V end lost 0 bases, the J end lost 2 bases, and 12 bases lay between the germline ends. Filled out from reference TRBV9 and TRBJ2-7, the complete variable domain reads DSGVTQTPKHLITATGQRVTLRCSPRSGDLSVYWYQQSLDQGLQFLIQYYNGEERAKGNILERFSAQQFPDLHSELNLSSLELGDSALYFCASSVGGGRTYEQYFGPGTRLTVT.

The chain has TRBV7-9 and TRBJ1-5; 9 nucleotides match TRBD1. The CDR3 loop spans 16 amino acids. The V segment lost 5 bases and the J segment 6 bases; nucleotides outside the gene matches: 11. Germline V gives CDR1 SEHNR, CDR2 FQNEAQ (reference sequence). The DNA of the CDR3 is TGTGCCAGCAGCCCCCACACGGGACAGGGCATTCAGCCCCAGCATTTT. The encoded protein is CASSPHTGQGIQPQHF.

The genes are TRBV4-1 and TRBJ1-1, with D unclear. Trimming pared 1 base from V and 4 bases from J, leaving 10 bases between. Germline-derived CDR1 and CDR2 are MGHRA and YSYEKL. This CDR3 has 14 residues. The CDR3 here is CASSQVRGSTEAFF. The CDR3 coding sequence is TGCGCCAGCAGCCAAGTTCGGGGATCCACTGAAGCTTTCTTT.

V and J are TRBV5-6 and TRBJ2-1; TRBD2 matches at 9 bases. From germline, CDR1 is SGHDT and CDR2 YYEEEE. The CDR3 length is 16 residues. V lost 4 bases to trimming and J lost 5 bases; unmatched junction nucleotides: 10. The CDR3 loop is CASSHDLAGRHNEQFF. CDR3 bases: TGTGCCAGCAGCCACGATCTAGCGGGAAGACACAATGAGCAGTTCTTC.

The chain recombines TRBV27 with TRBJ2-7; D gene ambiguous. This CDR3 contains 14 residues. Trimming cost V 6 bases and J 4 bases, with 16 bases left between them. Germline V gene data show CDR1 as MNHEY and CDR2 as SMNVEV (reference sequence). In nucleotides, the CDR3 is TGTGCCAGCAGCCCCCGGGCATTGGGGTACGAGCAGTACTTC. Encoded protein: CASSPRALGYEQYF.

The chain links TRBV19 to TRBJ1-1; perhaps TRBD1 as D (6 bases). Germline CDR1 and CDR2: LNHDA and SQIVND (reference sequence). CDR3 length: 14 residues. Trimming took off 5 bases at V and 4 bases at J, with 14 bases between the two ends. In DNA form, the CDR3 reads TGTGCCAGTAGTCCCAGCAGGGGATTCACTGAAGCTTTCTTT. It yields the protein CASSPSRGFTEAFF.